This TCR beta chain was found in a study of T cells in tuberculosis. Study-wide results and caveats: GMM-specific TCRs were nearer to active tuberculosis alpha repertoires, suggesting expansion.

Comments on this clone: Its cognate antigen is unknown.

The method was immunoSEQ multiplex PCR; TCRdb's version includes in-frame clones alone and lacks a portion of them. This table has approximately 30,000 clones, around 96% appearing once. This TCR came from a donor aged 10 to 29 with latent tuberculosis or without tuberculosis infection. The sample taken for sequencing was PBMCs.

As DNA, the CDR3 is TGTGCCAGTAGCCGGGACATGGGGGCTTCGGGGCAGTACTTC. Protein product: CASSRDMGASGQYF. The V and J genes are TRBV5-4 and TRBJ2-7, with D possibly TRBD1 on 6 matching bases. V was cut by 8 bases and J by 9 bases, with 24 bases left in between. Germline V gene data show CDR1 as SGHNT and CDR2 as YYREEE (reference sequence). The CDR3 consists of 14 residues.